The next 7 T cell receptor beta chains were all read from a single sample in a study of shared clonotypes between healthy human individuals. TCRdb's copy holds only in-frame clones and misses some; the assay was immunoSEQ multiplex PCR. Among fewer than 1.8 million clones listed, approximately 98.5% were seen once. Source material: naive CD4+ T cells sorted from blood. Subset of the sample: CD45RA+ positively selected. The receptors shown here come from a man younger than 45 in good health.

This chain connects TRBV18 to TRBJ2-7, with D unclear. Germline V CDR1 and CDR2: KGHSH, LQKENI. CDR3 length equals 15 residues. Between the trimmed V and J ends, which lost 2 bases and 2 bases, there was a span of 13 bases. The CDR3 bases are TGTGCCAGCTCACCATCGCAAGGCTCAACCTACGAGCAGTACTTC. Translating it yields CASSPSQGSTYEQYF.

The CDR3, as DNA: TGTGCCAGCTCACGGGGACAGGGTCCAGATACGCAGTATTTT. It translates to CASSRGQGPDTQYF. The V gene is TRBV18, the J gene TRBJ2-3, with 9 bases lining up with TRBD1. The J segment lost 4 bases and the V segment lost 4 bases, leaving 3 bases of the junction unmatched. CDR1 and CDR2 (germline): KGHSH, LQKENI. This CDR3 comprises 14 residues. The entire variable domain, with the rest obtained from reference TRBV18 and TRBJ2-3, is as follows: NAGVMQNPRHLVRRRGQEARLRCSPMKGHSHVYWYRQLPEEGLKFMVYLQKENIIDESGMPKERFSAEFPKEGPSILRIQQVVRGDSAAYFCASSRGQGPDTQYFGPGTRLTVL.

V gene TRBV10-3 combines with J gene TRBJ1-5; D not resolved. Germline CDR1 reads ENHRY; CDR2 reads SYGVKD. This CDR3 region has 13 residues. V was clipped by 7 bases and J by 4 bases, with 11 bases between them. The CDR3 region is CAITTDHNQPQHF. The CDR3 DNA reads as TGTGCCATCACGACGGACCATAATCAGCCCCAGCATTTT.

The gene calls are TRBV14 and TRBJ2-1, with D maybe TRBD1 (6 bases). This CDR3 comprises 16 residues. Per germline, CDR1 SGHDN and CDR2 FVKESK. V dropped 1 base and J dropped 2 bases, with 12 bases sitting between them. The CDR3, as DNA: TGTGCCAGCAGCCAAGCGTCCGGGACAACCTACAATGAGCAGTTCTTC. Its protein product is CASSQASGTTYNEQFF. Variable domain in full (rest from reference TRBV14 and TRBJ2-1): EAGVTQFPSHSVIEKGQTVTLRCDPISGHDNLYWYRRVMGKEIKFLLHFVKESKQDESGMPNNRFLAERTGGTYSTLKVQPAELEDSGVYFCASSQASGTTYNEQFFGPGTRLTVL.

This chain joins TRBV5-1 and TRBJ1-1; D remains unclear. The germline gives CDR1 SGHRS, CDR2 YFSETQ. The CDR3 extends over 14 amino acids. V dropped 1 base and J dropped 8 bases, with 15 bases sitting between them. The CDR3 spells CASSLWVGDGEAFF. The CDR3 DNA is TGCGCCAGCAGCTTGTGGGTTGGAGACGGGGAAGCTTTCTTT.

The J gene is TRBJ1-3, the V gene TRBV13; the D gene is possibly TRBD1 (5 bases). Trimming took 1 base from V and 5 from J, leaving 12 bases between them. This CDR3 contains 15 residues. Germline CDR1 and CDR2: PRHDT and FYEKMQ (reference sequence). CDR3 amino acids: CASSLETVARNTIYF. The CDR3 nucleotides read TGTGCCAGCAGCTTAGAGACAGTGGCTAGAAACACCATATATTTT.

The chain combines TRBV29-1 with TRBJ2-3, with D perhaps TRBD2 (5 bases). Looked up from germline, CDR1 is SQVTM and CDR2 is ANQGSEA. The length of the CDR3 is 11 residues. V was trimmed by 3 bases and J by 8 bases, leaving 9 bases between them. The CDR3, as DNA: TGCAGCGTTGATGCGGCGGGTACGCAGTATTTT. It codes for CSVDAAGTQYF.